The present TCR beta chain was sequenced within a study of radiation and T cells in renal cell carcinoma. About the research overall: Nephrectomy followed 15 Gy stereotactic body radiation by 4 weeks.

With respect to this clone: Antigen specificity is unknown.

Study-level points and caveats: In blood, top tumor clones expanded by 2 weeks, shrinking by 4. Pretreatment tumor biopsies were lacking, so baseline clonotypes are unknown.

Trimming left V 2 bases short and J 0 bases short, with 14 bases between. CDR1 is SGHTA, CDR2 FQGNSA, per germline. CDR3 length: 17 amino acids. Assay used: immunoSEQ multiplex PCR; TCRdb lists only in-frame clones, some missing. Of about 150,000 clones listed, roughly 87% are singletons. As to time point: blood 2 weeks post-SBRT. The treatment is: 15 Gy SBRT to primary tumor, nephrectomy 4 weeks later. The tumor was a clear cell renal cell carcinoma. The specimen was blood, collected from a patient whose treatment included radiotherapy and nephrectomy. This sequence was found in a woman in her 50s with renal cell carcinoma. The chain recombines TRBV7-2 with TRBJ1-5; D is uncertain. CDR3: CASSLYPTADSNQPQHF. Written as DNA, the CDR3 is TGTGCCAGCAGCTTATACCCCACGGCAGATAGCAATCAGCCCCAGCATTTT.